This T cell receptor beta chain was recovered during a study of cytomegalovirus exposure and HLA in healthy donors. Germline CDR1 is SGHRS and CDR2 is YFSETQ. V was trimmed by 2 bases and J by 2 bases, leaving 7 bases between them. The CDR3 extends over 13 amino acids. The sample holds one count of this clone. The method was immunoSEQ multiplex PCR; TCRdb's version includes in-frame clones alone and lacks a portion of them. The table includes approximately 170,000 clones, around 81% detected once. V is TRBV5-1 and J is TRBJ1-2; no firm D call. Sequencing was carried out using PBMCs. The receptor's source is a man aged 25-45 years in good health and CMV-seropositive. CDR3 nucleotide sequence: TGCGCCAGCAGCTTTAACAGCAACTATGGCTACACCTTC. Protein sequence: CASSFNSNYGYTF.